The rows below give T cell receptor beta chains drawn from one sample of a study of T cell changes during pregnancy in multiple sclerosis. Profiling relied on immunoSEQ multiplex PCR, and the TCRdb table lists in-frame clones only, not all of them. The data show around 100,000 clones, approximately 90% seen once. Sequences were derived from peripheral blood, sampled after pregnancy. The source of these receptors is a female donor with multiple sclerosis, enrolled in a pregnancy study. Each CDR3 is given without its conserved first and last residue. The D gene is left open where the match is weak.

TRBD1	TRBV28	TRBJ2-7	ASSRDQTGGGEQY
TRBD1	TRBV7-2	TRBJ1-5	ASSLGTGTSQPQH
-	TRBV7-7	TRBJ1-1	ASSPLGSGMRNTEAF
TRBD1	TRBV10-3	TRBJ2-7	AISEAGGRAYEQY
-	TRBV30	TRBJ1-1	AWSEISRVNTEAF
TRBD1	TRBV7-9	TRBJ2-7	ASSLKTKTGQLYEQY
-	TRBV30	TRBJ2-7	AWSVGWGVRY
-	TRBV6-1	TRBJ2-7	ASNRDWSYEQY
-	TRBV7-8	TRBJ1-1	ASSYPDRTNTEAF
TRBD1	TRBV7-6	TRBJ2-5	ASSLATGGRETQY
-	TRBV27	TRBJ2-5	ASSLWGRQQETQY
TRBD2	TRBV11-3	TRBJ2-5	ASSLRLAGTQETQY
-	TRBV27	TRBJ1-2	ASSLSGRRDGYT
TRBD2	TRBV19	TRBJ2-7	ASSPGLAGVAGRYEQY
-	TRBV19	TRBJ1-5	ASSSKANSNQPQH
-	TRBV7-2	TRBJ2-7	ASSLSEGQY
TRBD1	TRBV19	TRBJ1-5	ASSSRGLGQPQH
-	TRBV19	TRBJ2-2	ASSIPAVVNTGELF
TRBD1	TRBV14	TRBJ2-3	ASSLGQGGGATQY
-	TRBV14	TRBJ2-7	ASSQLTGYEQY
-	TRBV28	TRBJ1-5	ASGLARDILNQPQH
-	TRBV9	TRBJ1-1	ASSADSPMNTEAF
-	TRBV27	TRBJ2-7	ASSPYRMEEQY
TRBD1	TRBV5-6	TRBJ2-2	ASSYRDRNTGELF
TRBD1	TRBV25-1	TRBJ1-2	ASSRAGGHGYT
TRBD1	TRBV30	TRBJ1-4	AWSGTGERNEKLF
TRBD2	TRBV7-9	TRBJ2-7	ASSLAASGGFYEQY
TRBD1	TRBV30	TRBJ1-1	ATATGGYTEAF
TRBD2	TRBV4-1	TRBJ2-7	ASSQAQLATYEQY
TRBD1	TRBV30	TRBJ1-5	AWSRGWNQPQH
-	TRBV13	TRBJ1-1	ASSSRVFMNTEAF
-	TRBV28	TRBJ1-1	ASSLAGIPEAF
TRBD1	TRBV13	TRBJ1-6	ASSSGQGRNSPLH
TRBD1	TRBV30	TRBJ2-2	AWGSGTGPGELF
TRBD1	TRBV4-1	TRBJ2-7	ASRDTRGNYEQY
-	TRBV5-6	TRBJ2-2	ASSLTGSGELF
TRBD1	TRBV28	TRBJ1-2	ASRGQGAPYGYT
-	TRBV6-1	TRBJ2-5	ASRADRLGETQY
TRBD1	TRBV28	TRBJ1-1	ASSLPGTASPQAF
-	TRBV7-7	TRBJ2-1	ASSLGTEGEQF
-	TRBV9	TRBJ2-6	ASSVSGAGANVLT
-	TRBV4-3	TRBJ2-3	ASSQDRRTATDTQY
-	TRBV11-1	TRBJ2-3	ASSLERRDTDTQY
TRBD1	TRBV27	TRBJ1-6	ASAQTGGNSPLH
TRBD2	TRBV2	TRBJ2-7	ASTPTSGRREQY
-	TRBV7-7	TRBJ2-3	ASSPKLATDTQY
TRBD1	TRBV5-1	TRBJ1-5	ASSLGTGFGQPQH
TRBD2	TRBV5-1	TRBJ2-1	ASSSGLAGGNEQF
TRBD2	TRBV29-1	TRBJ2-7	SVTSGTYEQY
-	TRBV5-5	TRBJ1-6	ASSLGGSDSPLH
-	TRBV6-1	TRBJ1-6	ASSDLSGSSPLH
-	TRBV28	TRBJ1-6	ASNENSNNSPLH
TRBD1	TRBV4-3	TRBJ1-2	ASSPGTGSDLSYGYT
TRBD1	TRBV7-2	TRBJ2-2	ASSRRTGSTGELF
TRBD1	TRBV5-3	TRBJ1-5	ARSLLIPGQGSFQPQH
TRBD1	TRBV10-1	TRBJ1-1	ASSPGTVSGTEAF
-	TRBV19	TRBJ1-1	ASRLGQGMIGTEAF
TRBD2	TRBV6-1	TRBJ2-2	ASSVIAGSGELF
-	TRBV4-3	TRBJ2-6	ASSQVGSGANVLT